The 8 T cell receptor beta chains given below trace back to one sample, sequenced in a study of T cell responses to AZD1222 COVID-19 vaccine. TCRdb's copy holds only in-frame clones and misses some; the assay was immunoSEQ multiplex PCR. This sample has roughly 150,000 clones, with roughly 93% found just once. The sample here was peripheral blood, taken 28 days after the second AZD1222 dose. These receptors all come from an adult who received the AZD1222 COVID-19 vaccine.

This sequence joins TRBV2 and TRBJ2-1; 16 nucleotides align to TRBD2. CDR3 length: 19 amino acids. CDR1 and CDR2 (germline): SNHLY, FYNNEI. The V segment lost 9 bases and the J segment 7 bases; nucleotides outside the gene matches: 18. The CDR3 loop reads CASTPAGTSGRELGNEQFF. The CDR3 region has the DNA TGTGCCAGTACCCCTGCCGGGACTAGCGGGAGGGAATTGGGAAATGAGCAGTTCTTC.

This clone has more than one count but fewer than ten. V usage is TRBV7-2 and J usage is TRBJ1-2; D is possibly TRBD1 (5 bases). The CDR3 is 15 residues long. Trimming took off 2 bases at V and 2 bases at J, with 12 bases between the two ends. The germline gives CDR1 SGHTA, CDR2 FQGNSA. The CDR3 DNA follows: TGTGCCAGCAGCTTAATCGGGGGATTCAACTATGGCTACACCTTC. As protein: CASSLIGGFNYGYTF.

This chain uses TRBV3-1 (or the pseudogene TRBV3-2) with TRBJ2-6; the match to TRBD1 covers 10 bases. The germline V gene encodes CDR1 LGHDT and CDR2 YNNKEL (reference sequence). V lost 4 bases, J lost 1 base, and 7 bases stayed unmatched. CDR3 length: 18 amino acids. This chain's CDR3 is CASSPRDRGGSGANVLTF. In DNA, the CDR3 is TGTGCCAGCAGCCCCCGGGACAGGGGAGGATCTGGGGCCAACGTCCTGACTTTC.

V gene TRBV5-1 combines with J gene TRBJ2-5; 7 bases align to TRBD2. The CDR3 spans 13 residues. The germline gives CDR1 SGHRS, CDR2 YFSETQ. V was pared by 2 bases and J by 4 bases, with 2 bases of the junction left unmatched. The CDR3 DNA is TGCGCCAGCAGCTTCGGCGGGAGAGAGACCCAGTACTTC. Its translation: CASSFGGRETQYF.

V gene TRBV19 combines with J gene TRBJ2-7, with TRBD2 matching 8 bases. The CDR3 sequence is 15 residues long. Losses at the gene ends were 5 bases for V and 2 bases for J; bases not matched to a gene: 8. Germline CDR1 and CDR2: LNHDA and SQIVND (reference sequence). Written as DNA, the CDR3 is TGTGCCAGTAGTCCGGGGGGACTAGATCCCTACGAGCAGTACTTC. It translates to CASSPGGLDPYEQYF.

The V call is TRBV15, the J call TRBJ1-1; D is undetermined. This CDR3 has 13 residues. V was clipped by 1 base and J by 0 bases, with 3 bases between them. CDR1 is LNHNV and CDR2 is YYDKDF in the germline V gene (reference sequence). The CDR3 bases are TGTGCCACCAGCAGAGTAGTGAACACTGAAGCTTTCTTT. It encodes CATSRVVNTEAFF.

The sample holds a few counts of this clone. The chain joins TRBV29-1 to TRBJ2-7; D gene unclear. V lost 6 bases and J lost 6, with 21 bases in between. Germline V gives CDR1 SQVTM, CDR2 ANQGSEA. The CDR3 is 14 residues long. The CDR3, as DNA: TGCAGCGTGTCCGGACCTACCGTAGAAACCGAGCAGTACTTC. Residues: CSVSGPTVETEQYF.

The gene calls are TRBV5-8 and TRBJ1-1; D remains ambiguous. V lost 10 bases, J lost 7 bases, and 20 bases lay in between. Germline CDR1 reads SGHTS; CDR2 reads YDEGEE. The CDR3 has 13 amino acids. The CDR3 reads CAVDRTAGFEAFF. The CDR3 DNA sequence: TGTGCCGTTGATAGAACGGCGGGCTTTGAAGCTTTCTTT.